Reported below is one T cell receptor (beta chain). This sample is drawn from a study of shared clonotypes between healthy human individuals. Clones were sequenced by immunoSEQ multiplex PCR, and TCRdb holds only the in-frame ones, with some missing. The sample has around 600,000 clones; 97% are singletons. The V gene's germline CDR1 is GTSNPN and CDR2 SVGIG (reference sequence). The CDR3 is made up of 16 amino acids. Germline trimming cut 0 bases from V and 3 bases from J; bases unmatched to any gene: 6. Splitting of CD4+ cells produced CD45RA+ naive and CD45RA-negative memory subsets. This sequence originates from a woman aged 25-40 years in good health. The chain employs TRBV30 and TRBJ1-5; 9 bases align to TRBD1. Sequencing input: naive CD4+ T cells sorted from blood. Subset in this sample: CD45RA+ positively selected. The CDR3 region is CAWSVPGQGFNQPQHF. CDR3 in DNA: TGTGCCTGGAGTGTCCCGGGACAGGGATTCAATCAGCCCCAGCATTTT. The variable domain in full, completed from reference TRBV30 and TRBJ1-5, reads SQTIHQWPATLVQPVGSPLSLECTVEGTSNPNLYWYRQAAGRGLQLLFYSVGIGQISSEVPQNLSASRPQDRQFILSSKKLLLSDSGFYLCAWSVPGQGFNQPQHFGDGTRLSIL.